The source of this T cell receptor beta chain is a study of shared clonotypes between healthy human individuals. Study-wide findings and caveats: The study sampled only blood, and tissue repertoires likely differ.

The protocol was immunoSEQ multiplex PCR, while the TCRdb copy is restricted to in-frame clones and leaves out a portion. The table shows about 1.5 million clones, with roughly 98% occurring only once. Turning to this clone: No antigen is known for it.

This CDR3 region has 15 residues. The V gene's germline CDR1 is LNHDA and CDR2 SQIVND (reference sequence). V lost 3 bases and J 5 bases, leaving 14 bases between the germline ends. V is TRBV19 and J is TRBJ2-1; D gene unclear. The TCR was taken from a man aged 30 to 39 in good health. Sequenced input: naive CD4+ T cells sorted from blood. Documented subset: CD45RA+ positively selected. The CDR3: CASSIRASGNNEQFF. The CDR3 nucleotides read TGTGCCAGTAGTATTCGGGCTAGTGGGAACAATGAGCAGTTCTTC.